This T cell receptor beta chain was observed in a study of early T cells in non-severe SARS-CoV-2 infection. TCRdb used MiXCR to reprocess the 5' RACE reads, holding one entry per CDR3 protein. Of 42,000 or so distinct CDR3 sequences listed, around a tenth were seen once; the top ten hold less than 25%. V lost 0 bases, J lost 4 bases, and 4 bases stayed unmatched. The CDR3 is made up of 15 amino acids. Germline-derived CDR1 and CDR2 are SGHAT and FQNNGV. In this sample, this clonotype turned up many times. The material sequenced was whole blood. The chain links TRBV11-2 to TRBJ1-1, with 8 positions matching TRBD1. The clonotype was recovered from an adult who was a healthcare worker with PCR-confirmed SARS-CoV-2 infection or an uninfected control (not recorded which). The CDR3 region has the DNA TGTGCCAGCAGCTTAGACCCAGGGGGCCTCACTGAAGCTTTCTTT. Translation: CASSLDPGGLTEAFF.